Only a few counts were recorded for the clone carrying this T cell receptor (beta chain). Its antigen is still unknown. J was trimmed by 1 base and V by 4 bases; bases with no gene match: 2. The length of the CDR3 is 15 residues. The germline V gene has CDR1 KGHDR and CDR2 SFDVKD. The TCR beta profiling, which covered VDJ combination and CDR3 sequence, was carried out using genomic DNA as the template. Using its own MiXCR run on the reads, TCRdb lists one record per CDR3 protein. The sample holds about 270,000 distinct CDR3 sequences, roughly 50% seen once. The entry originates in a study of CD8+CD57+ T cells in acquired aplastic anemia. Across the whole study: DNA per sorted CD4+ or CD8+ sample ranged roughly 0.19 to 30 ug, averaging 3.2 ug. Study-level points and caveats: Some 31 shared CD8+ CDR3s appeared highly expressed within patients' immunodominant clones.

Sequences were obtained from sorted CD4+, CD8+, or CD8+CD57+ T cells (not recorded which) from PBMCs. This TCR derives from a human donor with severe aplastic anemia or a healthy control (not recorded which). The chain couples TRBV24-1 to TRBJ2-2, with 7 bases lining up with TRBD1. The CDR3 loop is CATSERGLNTGELFF. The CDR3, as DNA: TGTGCCACCAGTGAGAGGGGGCTGAACACCGGGGAGCTGTTTTTT.